A selection of T cell receptor beta chains follows, all from one sample in a study of T cells after yellow fever vaccination. TCRdb used MiXCR to reprocess the 5' RACE reads, holding one entry per CDR3 protein. The data hold some 560,000 distinct CDR3 sequences, with 19% observed a single time. Sequencing was performed on PBMCs, taken 15 days after the yellow fever booster vaccination. The receptors derive from a man aged 25-45 years who received the YFV17D yellow fever vaccine. CDR3s include the opening cysteine and the closing phenylalanine or tryptophan. The D gene is left open where the match is weak. Rows give clone size only sometimes, using once, few, many, or a class for an expanded clone.

V,length,size,J,D,CDR3,DNA
TRBV6-5,16,few,TRBJ2-1,.,CASSYSTRSPYNEQFF,TGTGCCAGCAGTTACTCGACGCGCTCGCCCTACAATGAGCAGTTCTTC
TRBV11-3,15,once,TRBJ2-6,.,CASSAMNSGANVLTF,TGTGCCAGCAGTGCAATGAACTCTGGGGCCAACGTCCTGACTTTC
TRBV11-2,13,.,TRBJ2-1,TRBD1,CASSPATGNEQFF,TGTGCCAGCAGCCCCGCGACAGGGAATGAGCAGTTCTTC
TRBV7-2,15,.,TRBJ2-3,TRBD2,CASSLVAGTTDTQYF,TGTGCCAGCAGCTTAGTAGCGGGTACCACAGATACGCAGTATTTT
TRBV12-3/TRBV12-4,15,.,TRBJ2-7,TRBD2,CASSLGEGLSYEQYF,TGTGCCAGCAGTTTGGGGGAGGGGCTTTCCTACGAGCAGTACTTC
TRBV20-1,14,.,TRBJ2-3,TRBD2,CSARGSGRKDTQYF,TGCAGTGCTAGGGGTAGCGGGAGGAAAGATACGCAGTATTTT
TRBV5-4,13,.,TRBJ2-5,TRBD1,CASSTDRDETQYF,TGTGCCAGCAGCACTGACAGGGATGAGACCCAGTACTTC
TRBV27,20,.,TRBJ2-1,.,CATAWASDRVSGSSYNEQFF,TGTGCCACCGCATGGGCCTCGGACAGGGTTAGCGGGTCCTCCTACAATGAGCAGTTCTTC
TRBV13,15,.,TRBJ2-7,.,CASSSQGGNSYEQYF,TGTGCCAGCAGCTCCCAGGGCGGAAACTCCTACGAGCAGTACTTC
TRBV5-1,17,.,TRBJ2-7,TRBD1,CASSLRPLGQEFHEQYF,TGCGCCAGCAGCTTGCGCCCTCTCGGACAGGAGTTTCACGAGCAGTACTTC
TRBV20-1,17,once,TRBJ2-3,TRBD2,CSAERPQREIGTDTQYF,TGCAGTGCAGAAAGGCCCCAGCGGGAGATCGGTACAGATACGCAGTATTTT
TRBV7-2,15,.,TRBJ2-1,.,CASSRRQKSYNEQFF,TGTGCCAGCAGCCGGCGCCAGAAATCCTACAATGAGCAGTTCTTC
TRBV19,16,.,TRBJ1-3,.,CASTETATSSGNTIYF,TGTGCCAGTACAGAGACCGCGACGAGCTCTGGAAACACCATATATTTT
TRBV29-1,17,.,TRBJ2-5,.,CSVESIPGHRVGETQYF,TGCAGCGTTGAATCTATACCGGGACACCGGGTGGGCGAGACCCAGTACTTC
TRBV6-2/TRBV6-3,16,.,TRBJ2-1,TRBD2,CASSYPGLAGSNEQFF,TGTGCCAGCAGTTACCCGGGACTAGCGGGAAGCAATGAGCAGTTCTTC
TRBV7-9,12,.,TRBJ2-7,.,CASSLVRNEQYF,TGTGCCAGCAGCTTAGTCAGGAACGAGCAGTACTTC
TRBV3-1,18,.,TRBJ2-3,TRBD1,CASSYTTGQGEMTDTQYF,TGTGCCAGCAGCTACACCACAGGACAGGGGGAAATGACAGATACGCAGTATTTT
TRBV7-9,13,many,TRBJ1-4,.,CASSLVGVEKLFF,TGTGCCAGCAGCTTAGTCGGGGTGGAAAAACTGTTTTTT
TRBV6-5,15,.,TRBJ2-1,TRBD2,CASSYKAGVGNEQFF,TGTGCCAGCAGTTACAAGGCGGGGGTCGGCAATGAGCAGTTCTTC
TRBV3-1,18,few,TRBJ2-3,TRBD2,CASSQRLAGLVGTDTQYF,TGTGCCAGCAGCCAAAGGCTAGCGGGTTTAGTAGGTACAGATACGCAGTATTTT
TRBV12-3/TRBV12-4,15,.,TRBJ2-7,.,CASSSPGLSPYEQYF,TGTGCCAGCAGTTCCCCGGGACTGTCGCCTTACGAGCAGTACTTC
TRBV5-6,12,few,TRBJ1-2,.,CASVGVGYGYTF,TGTGCCAGCGTAGGGGTTGGCTATGGCTACACCTTC
TRBV5-1,16,.,TRBJ2-7,.,CASSLGGRAKLYEQYF,TGCGCCAGCAGCTTGGGGGGCAGGGCGAAACTCTACGAGCAGTACTTC
TRBV7-2,15,few,TRBJ2-3,.,CASSLMRSEGDTQYF,TGTGCCAGCAGCTTAATGAGGAGTGAGGGAGATACGCAGTATTTT
TRBV5-6,16,many,TRBJ2-6,.,CASSFAGIPGANVLTF,TGTGCCAGCAGCTTTGCGGGGATTCCTGGGGCCAACGTCCTGACTTTC
TRBV20-1,15,once,TRBJ2-1,.,CSAKNLGPDDNEQFF,TGCAGTGCAAAAAACCTAGGGCCGGATGACAATGAGCAGTTCTTC
TRBV7-6,14,few,TRBJ2-5,.,CASTPTPAGGTQYF,TGTGCCAGCACCCCTACCCCGGCTGGGGGGACCCAGTACTTC
TRBV7-2,17,.,TRBJ2-6,.,CASSPVGGYSGANVLTF,TGTGCCAGCAGCCCGGTGGGGGGTTACTCTGGGGCCAACGTCCTGACTTTC
TRBV7-9,15,.,TRBJ2-7,.,CASSLTGPSSYEQYF,TGTGCCAGCAGCCTGACAGGTCCTAGCTCCTACGAGCAGTACTTC
TRBV15,14,few,TRBJ2-1,TRBD2,CATKPSGTSNEQFF,TGTGCCACCAAGCCCAGCGGGACCTCCAATGAGCAGTTCTTC
TRBV2,13,.,TRBJ1-3,.,CASRGISGNTIYF,TGTGCCAGCAGGGGTATCTCTGGAAACACCATATATTTT
TRBV5-1,14,.,TRBJ2-7,.,CASSSGAGGVEQYF,TGCGCCAGCAGCTCGGGGGCAGGCGGGGTCGAGCAGTACTTC
TRBV29-1,13,few,TRBJ2-6,.,CSVVGSGANVLTF,TGCAGCGTTGTAGGGTCTGGGGCCAACGTCCTGACTTTC
TRBV5-1,15,.,TRBJ2-1,TRBD2,CASSTELAGVSEQFF,TGCGCCAGCAGCACCGAACTAGCGGGAGTGAGTGAGCAGTTCTTC
TRBV5-1,15,.,TRBJ2-3,.,CASSSRGHLTDTQYF,TGCGCCAGCAGCTCCCGGGGCCATCTCACAGATACGCAGTATTTT
TRBV5-4,15,few,TRBJ2-3,TRBD2,CASSHSGRGTDTQYF,TGTGCCAGCAGCCATAGCGGGAGAGGGACAGATACGCAGTATTTT
TRBV12-3/TRBV12-4,13,.,TRBJ2-5,.,CASTLTFQETQYF,TGTGCCAGCACTTTAACCTTCCAAGAGACCCAGTACTTC
TRBV5-1,15,few,TRBJ2-3,.,CASRSGPRGPDTQYF,TGCGCCAGCAGGTCCGGGCCTCGAGGGCCAGATACGCAGTATTTT
TRBV24-1,15,few,TRBJ2-7,TRBD2,CATSDLLAGTGEQYF,TGTGCCACCAGTGATTTGCTAGCGGGAACGGGTGAGCAGTACTTC
TRBV5-1,16,.,TRBJ2-2,.,CASSLRAGGNTGELFF,TGCGCCAGCAGCTTGAGGGCAGGAGGGAACACCGGGGAGCTGTTTTTT
TRBV4-2,15,few,TRBJ2-7,TRBD2,CASSQVSSGGDHRRF,TGTGCCAGCAGCCAAGTCTCATCGGGAGGGGATCACAGGAGGTTC